This TCR beta chain comes out of a study of cytomegalovirus exposure and HLA in healthy donors. With respect to this clone: Antigen: not known.

The germline V gene encodes CDR1 SGHTA and CDR2 FQGNSA. This CDR3 has 12 amino acids. V was cut by 3 bases and J by 2 bases, with 3 bases left in between. The study's findings and limits: An ancestry cluster, one associated with Asian ancestry, reportedly showed fewer N-insertions than the approximately 720-donor mean in a later analysis. When a later analysis compared HLA-associated TCR beta chains with equally common others, the HLA-associated chains turned out to be more clonally expanded and to have lower generation probabilities. In a later analysis, V- and J-gene trimming of beta chains associated with a DCLRE1C missense variant, replicated independently. Several of the most significant clusters appeared, in a later analysis, to be linked to common viral pathogens.

Use of 60 Vbeta and 13 Jbeta primers characterized the PCR. Data came from immunoSEQ multiplex PCR; TCRdb stores just in-frame clones and leaves some out. The repertoire consists of roughly 130,000 clones, with 65% to 90% occurring once and the leading ten covering 1.2%. The sequencing input was PBMCs. The clonotype was recovered from a girl aged 2 to 10 in good health and CMV-seronegative. V gene TRBV7-2 combines with J gene TRBJ2-3; D is undetermined. DNA for the CDR3: TGTGCCAGCAGCTTCGTCACAGATACGCAGTATTTT. Residues: CASSFVTDTQYF.